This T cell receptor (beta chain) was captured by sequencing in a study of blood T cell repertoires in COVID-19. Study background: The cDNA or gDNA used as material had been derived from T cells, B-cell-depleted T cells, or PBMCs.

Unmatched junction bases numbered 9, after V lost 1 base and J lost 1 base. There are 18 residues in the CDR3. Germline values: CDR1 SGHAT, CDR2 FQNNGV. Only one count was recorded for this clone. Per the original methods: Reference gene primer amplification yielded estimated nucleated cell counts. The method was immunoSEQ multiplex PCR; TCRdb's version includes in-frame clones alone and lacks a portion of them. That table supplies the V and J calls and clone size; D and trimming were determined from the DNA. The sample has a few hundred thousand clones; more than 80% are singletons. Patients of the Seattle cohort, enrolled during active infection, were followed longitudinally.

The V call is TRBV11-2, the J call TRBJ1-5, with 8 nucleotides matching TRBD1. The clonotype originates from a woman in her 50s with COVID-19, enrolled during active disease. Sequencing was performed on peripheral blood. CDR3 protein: CASSLVPRRTGSNQPQHF. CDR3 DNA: TGTGCCAGCAGCTTAGTTCCTCGCCGGACAGGGAGCAATCAGCCCCAGCATTTT.